The rows below give T cell receptor beta chains drawn from one sample of a study of OX40 agonist ivuxolimab in advanced cancers. TCRdb's copy holds only in-frame clones and misses some; the assay was immunoSEQ multiplex PCR. The sample consists of 80,000 or so clones, 90% of them appearing once. The sequencing used CD4+ or CD8+ T cells sorted from blood, collected in a trial of the OX40 agonist ivuxolimab. These TCRs come from an adult with an advanced solid tumor such as melanoma, head and neck, liver or kidney cancer. Both conserved end residues are trimmed from each CDR3.

>TRBV7-2
ASSSAGTDTQY
>TRBV6-5
ASSYSLAQETQY
>TRBV11-3
ASSQGGDTQY
>TRBV10-3
AISDGGGQY
>TRBV18
ASSPGQGRDIQY
>TRBV19
ASRGLAGASGEQF
>TRBV11-3
ASSLGGSRSEQY
>TRBV27
ASSFTRGSPYEQY
>TRBV10-3
ASTEAYEQY
>TRBV9
ASSVALRVSDEQY
>TRBV5-3
ASSHRTGAYEQY
>TRBV10-3
AISENPGTGAPYLF
>TRBV10-3
AISEGYSGNTIY
>TRBV21-1
ASRTLSGDRINYGYT
>TRBV11-2
ASSLSGLSYNEQF
>TRBV5-4
ASSLSGVKTYEQY
>TRBV5-4
ASSFGEGGYGYT
>TRBV5-4
ASSSPLTGGGSYT
>TRBV28
ASLDRGQVGNQPQH
>TRBV7-2
ASSTRWGTGYNEQF
>TRBV21-1
ASSPQYPGTGSGPGGVETQY
>TRBV5-4
ASSQPQRGGTISYEQY
>TRBV18
ASSLYADRRKTSGRRSTDTQY
>TRBV6-6
ASSYDESPLH
>TRBV19
ASSTPPGQGLDEQY
>TRBV4-2
ASSLASPWELF
>TRBV11-2
ASSLGAHGSGFEATQY
>TRBV5-5
ASSLALRVNTEAF
>TRBV28
ASSLIFVSVSYNEQF
>TRBV2
AISQGDYGYT
>TRBV11-3
ASSLAGRRGDEQF
>TRBV2
ASSVKGRDTEAF
>TRBV7-7
ASSSRQGAGGELF
>TRBV7-8
ASSVSGINYEQY
>TRBV10-3
AAQRNTDGANVLT
>TRBV11-2
ASSTSANYEQY
>TRBV10-3
AISDLGGKYGYT
>TRBV28
ASSFGGSRNEKLF
>TRBV6-1
ATLDRYGYT
>TRBV28
ASSLLYEQY
>TRBV11-3
ASSLLLSGGAYEQY
>TRBV10-1
ASSESSTASTDTQY
>TRBV10-2
ASSGTGTSGASTQY
>TRBV2
ASSELGGSGYT
>TRBV11-3
ASSPWTVYEQY
>TRBV11-3
ASSLDQSRGASLVGQF
>TRBV5-1
ASSLGTGLGNTEAF
>TRBV28
ASIRGTAIFSGQF
>TRBV5-1
ASSLLGEDTQY
>TRBV11-3
ASTSRASGRNEQF
>TRBV5-1
ASSTGANTGELF
>TRBV21-1
ARERETTYNEQF
>TRBV5-1
ASSLVGGGTLNIQY
>TRBV10-2
ASSDDGQGGSEAF
>TRBV6-5
ASSRGRGEQF
>TRBV6-6
ASSRPGASGGYT
>TRBV5-6
ASSLLSGGYNEQF